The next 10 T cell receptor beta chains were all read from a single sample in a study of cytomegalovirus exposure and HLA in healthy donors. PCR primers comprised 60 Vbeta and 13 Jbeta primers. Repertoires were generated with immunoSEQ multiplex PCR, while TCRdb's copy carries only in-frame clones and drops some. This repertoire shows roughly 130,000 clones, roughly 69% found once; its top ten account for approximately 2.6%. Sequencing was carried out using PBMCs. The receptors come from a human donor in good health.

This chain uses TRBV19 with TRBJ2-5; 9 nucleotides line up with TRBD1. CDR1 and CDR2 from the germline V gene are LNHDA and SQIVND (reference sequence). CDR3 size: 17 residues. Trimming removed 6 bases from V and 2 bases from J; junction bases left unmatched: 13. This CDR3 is CASSPRGTGRQQETQYF. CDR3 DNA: TGTGCCAGTAGCCCACGGGGGACAGGGAGGCAACAAGAGACCCAGTACTTC.

The CDR3 DNA sequence: TGTGCCAGCAGCGTAGACCCCCACCAACCGGGACTAGCTCCTTACGAGCAGTACTTC. As protein: CASSVDPHQPGLAPYEQYF. V usage is TRBV9 and J usage is TRBJ2-7; TRBD2 matches at 9 bases. V was pared by 0 bases and J by 4 bases, with 17 bases of the junction left unmatched. This CDR3 is built from 19 residues. CDR1 is SGDLS, CDR2 YYNGEE, per germline.

CDR3 in amino acids: CAISKGSGQGAKNEQFF. The CDR3 DNA reads TGTGCCATCAGTAAGGGAAGCGGACAGGGGGCGAAGAATGAGCAGTTCTTC. V and J are TRBV10-3 and TRBJ2-1, with 11 bases identical to TRBD1. Germline V gene lookup returns CDR1 ENHRY and CDR2 SYGVKD. V lost 5 bases and J lost 7; bases outside the gene matches: 13. This CDR3 has 17 residues.

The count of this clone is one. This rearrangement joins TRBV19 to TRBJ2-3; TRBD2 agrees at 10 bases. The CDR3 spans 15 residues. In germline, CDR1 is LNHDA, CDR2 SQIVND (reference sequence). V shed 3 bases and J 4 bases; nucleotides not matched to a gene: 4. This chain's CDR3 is CASSILAGVSDTQYF. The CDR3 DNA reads TGTGCCAGTAGTATTCTAGCGGGAGTATCAGATACGCAGTATTTT.

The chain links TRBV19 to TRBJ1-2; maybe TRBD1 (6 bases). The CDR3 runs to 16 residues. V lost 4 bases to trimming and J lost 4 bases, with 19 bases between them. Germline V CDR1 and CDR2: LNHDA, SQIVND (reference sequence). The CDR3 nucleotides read TGTGCCAGTAGTACCAGGAGAGAGGGGGGGACCTATGGCTACACCTTC. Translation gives CASSTRREGGTYGYTF.

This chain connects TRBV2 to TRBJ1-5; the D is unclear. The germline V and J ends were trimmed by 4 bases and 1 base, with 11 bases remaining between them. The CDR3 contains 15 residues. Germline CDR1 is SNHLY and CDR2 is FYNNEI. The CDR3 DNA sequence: TGTGCCAGCAGTGTGGGCAGCATAAGCAATCAGCCCCAGCATTTT. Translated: CASSVGSISNQPQHF.

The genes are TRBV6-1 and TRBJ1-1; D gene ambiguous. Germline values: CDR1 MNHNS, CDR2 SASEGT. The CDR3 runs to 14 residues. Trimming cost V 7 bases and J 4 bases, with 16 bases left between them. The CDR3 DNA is TGTGCCAGCACATACGAAACAATAAGCACTGAAGCTTTCTTT. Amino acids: CASTYETISTEAFF.

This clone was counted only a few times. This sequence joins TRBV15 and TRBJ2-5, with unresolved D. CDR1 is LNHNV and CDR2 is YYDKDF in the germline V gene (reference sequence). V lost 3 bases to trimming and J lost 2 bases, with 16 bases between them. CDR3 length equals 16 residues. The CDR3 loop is CATSSGTWAQQETQYF. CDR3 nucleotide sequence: TGTGCCACCAGCAGTGGCACCTGGGCCCAACAAGAGACCCAGTACTTC.

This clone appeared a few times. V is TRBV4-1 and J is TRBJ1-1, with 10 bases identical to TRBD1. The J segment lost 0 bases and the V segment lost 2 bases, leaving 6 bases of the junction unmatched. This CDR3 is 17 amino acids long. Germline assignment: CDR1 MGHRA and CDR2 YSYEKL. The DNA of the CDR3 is TGCGCCAGCAGCCAATCCTCGGGACAGGGGATGAACACTGAAGCTTTCTTT. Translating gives CASSQSSGQGMNTEAFF.

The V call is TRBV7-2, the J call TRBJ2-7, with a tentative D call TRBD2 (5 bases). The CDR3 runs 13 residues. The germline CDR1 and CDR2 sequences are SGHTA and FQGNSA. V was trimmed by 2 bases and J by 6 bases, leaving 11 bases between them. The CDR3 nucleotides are TGTGCCAGCAGCTTAAAGAGAGGAGGCGAGCAGTACTTC. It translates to CASSLKRGGEQYF.